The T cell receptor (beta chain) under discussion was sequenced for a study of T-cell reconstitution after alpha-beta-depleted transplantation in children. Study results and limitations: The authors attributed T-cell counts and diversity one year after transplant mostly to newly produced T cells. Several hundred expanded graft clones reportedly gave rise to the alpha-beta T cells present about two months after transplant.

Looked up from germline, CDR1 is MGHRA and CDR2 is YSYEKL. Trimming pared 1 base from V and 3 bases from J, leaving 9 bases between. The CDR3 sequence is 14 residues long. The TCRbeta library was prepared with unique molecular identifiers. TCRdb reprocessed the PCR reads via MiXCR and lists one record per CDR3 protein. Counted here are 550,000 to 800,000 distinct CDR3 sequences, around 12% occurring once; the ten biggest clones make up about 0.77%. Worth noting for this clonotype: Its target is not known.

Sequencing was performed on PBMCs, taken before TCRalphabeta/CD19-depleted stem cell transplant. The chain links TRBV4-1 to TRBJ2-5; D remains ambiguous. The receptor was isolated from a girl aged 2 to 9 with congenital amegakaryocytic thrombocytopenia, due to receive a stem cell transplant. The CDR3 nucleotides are TGCGCCAGCAGCCAAGTAATAGTGGAAGAGACCCAGTACTTC. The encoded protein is CASSQVIVEETQYF.